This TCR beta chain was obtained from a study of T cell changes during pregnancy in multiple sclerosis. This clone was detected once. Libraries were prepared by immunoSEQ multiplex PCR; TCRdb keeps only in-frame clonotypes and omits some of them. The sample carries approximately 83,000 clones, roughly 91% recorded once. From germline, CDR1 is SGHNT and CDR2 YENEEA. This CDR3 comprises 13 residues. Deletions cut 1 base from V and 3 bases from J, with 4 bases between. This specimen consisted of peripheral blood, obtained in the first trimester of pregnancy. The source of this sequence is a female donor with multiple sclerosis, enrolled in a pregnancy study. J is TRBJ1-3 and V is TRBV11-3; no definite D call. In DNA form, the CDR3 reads TGTGCCAGCAGCTTAGGGAGTGGAAACACCATATATTTT. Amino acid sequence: CASSLGSGNTIYF.